This T cell receptor (beta chain) comes out of a study of T cell repertoires in cytomegalovirus infection. TCRdb re-called the reads with MiXCR, one entry per CDR3 protein. Of approximately 250,000 distinct CDR3 sequences listed, over 9% were seen once; the top ten hold approximately 1.8%. Germline-derived CDR1 and CDR2 are SGHRS and YFSETQ. J gave up 3 bases and V 3 bases, and 4 bases lay outside the gene matches. CDR3 length equals 15 residues. The chain has TRBV5-1 and TRBJ2-1; TRBD2 agrees at 9 bases. Sequenced input: PBMCs. This TCR was sampled from a human donor in good health (CMV status not recorded). Some clones in this sample may be carry-over from other donors' samples. CDR3 residues: CASSSTSGNYNEQFF. The CDR3 nucleotides read TGCGCCAGCAGCTCGACTAGCGGAAACTACAATGAGCAGTTCTTC.